Listed below are T cell receptor beta chains from one sample, sequenced in a study of beta chain features in type 1 diabetes. Produced via immunoSEQ multiplex PCR; TCRdb's table is partial and in-frame only. The sample includes 220,000 or so clones, around 68% of them seen just once. Input material: naive CD4+ T cells from blood. Every receptor here comes from a man aged 25 to 40 in good health. Both conserved end residues are part of each CDR3. The D gene is left open where the match is weak. A row's size may be missing; if present it is once, few, many or a size class.

>few|TRBJ2-1|TRBD2|TRBV7-2
CASSLGASGIYNEQFF
TGTGCCAGCAGCTTAGGAGCTAGCGGGATATACAATGAGCAGTTCTTC
>once|TRBJ2-1|TRBD2|TRBV7-2
CASRQLAGRNEQFF
TGTGCCAGCCGACAACTAGCGGGGCGCAATGAGCAGTTCTTC
>.|TRBJ2-1|.|TRBV4-1
CASSQGLARRNEQFF
TGCGCCAGCAGCCAAGGATTGGCTAGGCGGAATGAGCAGTTCTTC
>once|TRBJ2-1|.|TRBV5-6
CASSRFLRLITNEQFF
TGTGCCAGCAGCCGTTTCCTTAGACTAATTACCAATGAGCAGTTCTTC
>.|TRBJ1-6|.|TRBV30
CAWSLMTANSPLHF
TGTGCCTGGAGTCTCATGACAGCGAATTCACCCCTCCACTTT
>.|TRBJ2-1|.|TRBV21-1
CASSKSGATSGASEQFF
TGTGCCAGCAGCAAAAGTGGGGCTACTAGCGGGGCCTCTGAGCAGTTCTTC
>.|TRBJ2-7|.|TRBV7-2
CASGVDEQYF
TGTGCCAGCGGGGTCGACGAGCAGTACTTC
>.|TRBJ2-7|.|TRBV30
CAWSVAYEQYF
TGTGCCTGGAGTGTGGCCTACGAGCAGTACTTC
>.|TRBJ2-5|.|TRBV30
CAWSSQETQYF
TGTGCCTGGAGTTCGCAAGAGACCCAGTACTTC
>.|TRBJ1-1|TRBD1|TRBV30
CAWSVIGTGGAFF
TGTGCCTGGAGTGTAATTGGGACAGGGGGAGCTTTCTTT
>once|TRBJ2-3|.|TRBV7-9
CASSLALRSTDTQYF
TGTGCCAGCAGCTTAGCGTTGCGGAGCACAGATACGCAGTATTTT
>.|TRBJ2-2|TRBD1|TRBV7-9
CASSAGQGDTGELFF
TGTGCCAGCAGCGCGGGACAGGGGGACACCGGGGAGCTGTTTTTT
>few|TRBJ1-2|TRBD1|TRBV30
CAWSGQGFYGYTF
TGTGCCTGGAGTGGACAGGGCTTCTATGGCTACACCTTC
>.|TRBJ2-5|.|TRBV30
CAWRVGETQYF
TGTGCCTGGAGGGTAGGAGAGACCCAGTACTTC
>.|TRBJ1-3|TRBD1|TRBV15
CATRQGVNSGNTIYF
TGTGCCACCAGACAGGGGGTGAACTCTGGAAACACCATATATTTT
>.|TRBJ2-1|TRBD1|TRBV10-3
CAIRGQGHPYNEQFF
TGTGCCATCAGGGGACAGGGGCACCCCTACAATGAGCAGTTCTTC
>.|TRBJ2-3|.|TRBV10-3
CAISPRDGTDTQYF
TGTGCCATCAGCCCTCGGGATGGCACAGATACGCAGTATTTT
>.|TRBJ2-3|.|TRBV29-1
CSAALSQSTDTQYF
TGCAGCGCTGCACTTTCCCAGAGCACAGATACGCAGTATTTT
>few|TRBJ2-7|TRBD1|TRBV30
CAWTWTGRHEQYF
TGTGCCTGGACCTGGACAGGGAGGCACGAGCAGTACTTC
>.|TRBJ2-1|TRBD2|TRBV30
CAWTSGGRNEQFF
TGTGCCTGGACTAGCGGGGGGAGAAATGAGCAGTTCTTC
>.|TRBJ2-3|.|TRBV21-1
CASSKLAVTDTQYF
TGTGCCAGCAGCAAGTTAGCGGTCACAGATACGCAGTATTTT
>once|TRBJ1-2|.|TRBV30
CAWSLQGINGYTF
TGTGCCTGGAGTCTGCAGGGCATAAATGGCTACACCTTC
>.|TRBJ2-1|.|TRBV18
CASSPTDSPNEQFF
TGTGCCAGCTCACCAACCGACAGTCCCAATGAGCAGTTCTTC
>.|TRBJ2-5|.|TRBV29-1
CSVDEPLETQYF
TGCAGCGTTGATGAACCCCTGGAGACCCAGTACTTC
>once|TRBJ2-2|.|TRBV6-5
CASSYYAGHPTGELFF
TGTGCCAGCAGTTACTATGCGGGACACCCCACCGGGGAGCTGTTTTTT
>.|TRBJ2-2|.|TRBV9
CASSVQGDTGELFF
TGTGCCAGCAGCGTTCAGGGCGACACCGGGGAGCTGTTTTTT
>.|TRBJ1-2|.|TRBV29-1
CSVEGRGGYTF
TGCAGCGTTGAAGGACGGGGAGGCTACACCTTC
>.|TRBJ2-5|.|TRBV2
CASSLQGVSQETQYF
TGTGCCAGCAGCCTACAGGGAGTATCGCAAGAGACCCAGTACTTC